This T cell receptor (beta chain) was recovered during a study of cytomegalovirus exposure and HLA in healthy donors. Study-level information: When roughly 420 donors were genotyped, roughly 78% of them were found to fall in the Caucasian-associated ancestry cluster.

The germline gives CDR1 SGHTA, CDR2 FQGNSA. This CDR3 is built from 17 residues. Losses at the gene ends were 0 bases for V and 10 bases for J; bases not matched to a gene: 12. PCR primers comprised 60 Vbeta and 13 Jbeta primers. Profiled with immunoSEQ multiplex PCR; TCRdb holds only in-frame clones, not every one. The sample has 200,000 to 250,000 clones, over 60% seen once. This clone came up a few times. Sequencing input: PBMCs. V gene TRBV7-2 combines with J gene TRBJ2-5; 12 bases are shared with TRBD2. The receptor was derived from a man aged 18 to 29 in good health and CMV-seronegative. CDR3 protein: CASSLALAGGGGWSQYF. In DNA, the CDR3 is TGTGCCAGCAGCTTAGCCCTAGCGGGGGGGGGCGGTTGGAGCCAGTACTTC.